Shown below are 16 T cell receptor beta chains from a single sample sequenced in a study of PD-1 blockade in classical Hodgkin lymphoma. After autologous stem cell transplantation all patients relapsed, and prior brentuximab vedotin exposure differed between cohorts. Sequenced by immunoSEQ multiplex PCR; TCRdb stores in-frame clones only, minus some. The sample has 43,000 or so clones; about 90% are singletons. The sequences come from peripheral blood mononuclear cells (PBMCs), collected at baseline. Receptors originate from a human donor with classical Hodgkin lymphoma.

The chain joins TRBV9 to TRBJ2-7; D not certain. The CDR3 runs 15 residues. Deletions cut 0 bases from V and 6 bases from J, with 16 bases between. Germline CDR1 SGDLS, CDR2 YYNGEE. Here the CDR3 DNA reads TGTGCCAGCAGCGTAGCTGAATCGTCCGGCTCCGAGCAGTACTTC. Translated, it gives CASSVAESSGSEQYF. Filled out from reference TRBV9 and TRBJ2-7, the complete variable domain reads DSGVTQTPKHLITATGQRVTLRCSPRSGDLSVYWYQQSLDQGLQFLIQYYNGEERAKGNILERFSAQQFPDLHSELNLSSLELGDSALYFCASSVAESSGSEQYFGPGTRLTVT.

The chain employs TRBV10-3 and TRBJ2-3, with a weak D call TRBD2 (5 bases). V was clipped by 6 bases and J by 4 bases, with 14 bases between them. The CDR3 loop spans 14 amino acids. CDR1 is ENHRY, CDR2 SYGVKD, per germline. This CDR3 reads CAISFAGGSDTQYF. The CDR3 DNA reads TGTGCCATCAGCTTCGCTGGCGGGTCAGATACGCAGTATTTT.

The chain employs TRBV6-5 and TRBJ1-5; D gene uncertain. Looked up from germline, CDR1 is MNHEY and CDR2 is SVGAGI. V was clipped by 0 bases and J by 7 bases, with 10 bases between them. The CDR3 covers 14 residues. In DNA form, the CDR3 reads TGTGCCAGCAGTTACTCACCGGGGAGGCAGCCCCAGCATTTT. Amino acid sequence: CASSYSPGRQPQHF.

The chain links TRBV28 to TRBJ2-7; 11 bases match TRBD2. Germline trimming cut 6 bases from V and 7 bases from J; bases unmatched to any gene: 8. CDR1 is MDHEN, CDR2 SYDVKM, per germline. The CDR3 covers 14 residues. In nucleotides, the CDR3 is TGTGCCAGCAGAAACCTAGCGGGAGGCCAGGAGCAGTACTTC. It translates to CASRNLAGGQEQYF.

The J gene is TRBJ1-6, the V gene TRBV6-5; possibly TRBD1 for D (6 bases). The CDR3 spans 14 residues. V lost 5 bases and J 7 bases, leaving 12 bases between the germline ends. Per the germline V gene, CDR1 is MNHEY and CDR2 is SVGAGI. The CDR3 here is CASSLQGDNSPLHF. The DNA for the CDR3 is TGTGCCAGCAGTCTACAGGGAGACAATTCACCCCTCCACTTT.

This chain uses TRBV9 with TRBJ2-3; 11 bases line up with TRBD2. The CDR3 spans 16 residues. V shed 4 bases, J shed 0 bases, and the junction held 4 bases outside the gene matches. The germline CDR1 and CDR2 sequences are SGDLS and YYNGEE. CDR3 amino acids: CASSSRTSGSTDTQYF. CDR3 in DNA: TGTGCCAGCAGCTCCCGGACTAGCGGGAGCACAGATACGCAGTATTTT.

The chain is built from TRBV7-9 and TRBJ2-5; D ambiguous. The CDR3 spans 12 residues. V lost 4 bases to trimming and J lost 5 bases, with 8 bases between them. Germline CDR1 is SEHNR and CDR2 is FQNEAQ (reference sequence). The DNA for the CDR3 is TGTGCCAGCAGCTCCTCATGGGAGACCCAGTACTTC. It yields the protein CASSSSWETQYF.

This CDR3 reads CASSLDPLGVREAFF. Written as DNA, the CDR3 is TGTGCCAGCAGCTTAGATCCCCTGGGCGTCAGGGAAGCTTTCTTT. The rearrangement joins TRBV7-6 to TRBJ1-1; D call uncertain. Trimming removed 1 base from V and 8 bases from J, with 17 bases in between. The CDR3 is made up of 15 amino acids. From germline, CDR1 is SGHVS and CDR2 FNYEAQ.

The V call is TRBV4-2, the J call TRBJ2-7; D possibly corresponds to TRBD1 (7 bases). Germline CDR1 reads LGHNA; CDR2 reads YNFKEQ. CDR3 length: 15 residues. Trimming cost V 0 bases and J 6 bases, with 15 bases left between them. Here the CDR3 reads CASSQELEGAGEQYF. The CDR3 bases are TGTGCCAGCAGCCAAGAGCTGGAGGGGGCGGGCGAGCAGTACTTC.

The chain employs TRBV7-9 and TRBJ2-7, with D possibly TRBD1 on 6 matching bases. V lost 1 base to trimming and J lost 7 bases, with 20 bases between them. Germline CDR1 reads SEHNR; CDR2 reads FQNEAQ (reference sequence). CDR3 length: 16 amino acids. CDR3 loop: CASSLGHRVELREQYF. The CDR3 DNA is TGTGCCAGCAGCTTAGGGCACAGGGTAGAACTACGGGAGCAGTACTTC.

The chain recombines TRBV5-4 with TRBJ2-3; 14 bases match TRBD2. The germline gives CDR1 SGHNT, CDR2 YYREEE (reference sequence). With 4 bases clipped from V and 4 bases from J, the junction kept 8 bases outside the gene matches. The CDR3 is 17 amino acids. In DNA form, the CDR3 reads TGTGCCAGCAGCACCGGGACTAGCGGGAGAGGGTCAGATACGCAGTATTTT. Protein sequence: CASSTGTSGRGSDTQYF. Filled out from reference TRBV5-4 and TRBJ2-3, the complete variable domain reads ETGVTQSPTHLIKTRGQQVTLRCSSQSGHNTVSWYQQALGQGPQFIFQYYREEENGRGNFPPRFSGLQFPNYSSELNVNALELDDSALYLCASSTGTSGRGSDTQYFGPGTRLTVL.

V gene TRBV21-1 combines with J gene TRBJ2-7. TRBV21-1 is a known pseudogene. The CDR3 runs 15 residues. The CDR3 nucleotides read TGTGCCAGCAGCAAAGCAGGGGGGACCGGGGACGAGCAGTACTTC. Amino acids: CASSKAGGTGDEQYF.

V and J are TRBV10-3 and TRBJ2-5; 16 positions match TRBD2. Germline V gene lookup returns CDR1 ENHRY and CDR2 SYGVKD. Trimming cost V 4 bases and J 6 bases; bases outside gene matches: 8. CDR3 length: 17 amino acids. The chain's CDR3 is CAISGPGTSGGAKTQYF. In DNA, the CDR3 is TGTGCCATCAGTGGTCCCGGGACTAGCGGGGGGGCAAAGACCCAGTACTTC.

This chain joins TRBV6-5 and TRBJ2-5; TRBD1 matches 9 bases. CDR1 and CDR2 from the germline V gene are MNHEY and SVGAGI. This CDR3 has 16 residues. Trimming took 2 bases from V and 4 from J; bases not matched to a gene: 8. The CDR3, as DNA: TGTGCCAGCAGTTACGCCGGGACAGGGACGGGAGAGACCCAGTACTTC. Translated: CASSYAGTGTGETQYF.

A single count supports this clone. No DNA is shown, since the ends of the CDR3 on it are uncertain; the CDR3 is the one TCRdb lists. The chain couples TRBV21-1 to TRBJ2-3; TRBD2 is taken as the D call from the table, unchecked against the DNA. TRBV21-1 is a known pseudogene. Ends included, the CDR3 has 17 residues. CDR3 region: CASTVALGIRLTDTQYF.

The V and J genes are TRBV28 and TRBJ2-5, with a weak D call TRBD2 (7 bases). The CDR3 consists of 14 residues. V shed 6 bases and J shed 2 bases, with 13 bases lying between them. The V gene's germline CDR1 is MDHEN and CDR2 SYDVKM. CDR3 sequence: CASSGGGAQETQYF. CDR3 sequence (DNA): TGTGCCAGCAGCGGAGGGGGGGCTCAAGAGACCCAGTACTTC.